This passage covers 2 T cell receptor beta chains from one sample sequenced in a study of cytomegalovirus exposure and HLA in healthy donors. The PCR was carried out with 60 Vbeta primers and 13 Jbeta primers. Repertoires were generated with immunoSEQ multiplex PCR, while TCRdb's copy carries only in-frame clones and drops some. This sample yields under 200,000 clones, of which around 69% are seen a single time; approximately 3% belongs to the top ten. What was sequenced was PBMCs. Every receptor here comes from a woman aged 25-40 years in good health and CMV-seronegative.

J is TRBJ1-1 and V is TRBV18, with TRBD1 identical over 7 bases. Germline CDR1 reads KGHSH; CDR2 reads LQKENI. J was trimmed by 1 base and V by 3 bases; bases with no gene match: 5. There are 15 residues in the CDR3. CDR3 amino acids: CASSPRQGQNTEAFF. CDR3 coding DNA: TGTGCCAGCTCACCTAGACAGGGCCAGAACACTGAAGCTTTCTTT.

This clone has only a few counts. The J gene is TRBJ1-1, the V gene TRBV30; no reliable D call. Germline V gene data show CDR1 as GTSNPN and CDR2 as SVGIG (reference sequence). CDR3 size: 13 residues. The germline V and J ends were trimmed by 5 bases and 1 base, with 11 bases remaining between them. The CDR3 region is CAWSLGGNTEAFF. The CDR3 bases are TGTGCCTGGTCTCTGGGAGGGAACACTGAAGCTTTCTTT.